Here is one T cell receptor (beta chain) with its context. Profiled with immunoSEQ multiplex PCR; TCRdb holds only in-frame clones, not every one. There are 250,000 to 300,000 clones in the sample; over 70% occur only once, and roughly 10% lies in the top ten. This entry is derived from a study of blood T cell repertoires in COVID-19. Germline loops: CDR1 SGHTS, CDR2 YDEGEE. V was pared by 0 bases and J by 4 bases, with 6 bases of the junction left unmatched. The CDR3 totals 15 residues. The receptor was isolated from a woman between 65 and 79 years old with COVID-19, enrolled during active disease. J is TRBJ2-7 and V is TRBV5-8, with TRBD1 matching 8 bases. Sequences were obtained from peripheral blood. As DNA, the CDR3 is TGTGCCAGCAGCTTGGACGTTCAGGGGGCTTACGAGCAGTACTTC. Translation gives CASSLDVQGAYEQYF. The variable domain in full, with the rest retrieved from reference TRBV5-8 and TRBJ2-7, is EAGVTQSPTHLIKTRGQQATLRCSPISGHTSVYWYQQALGLGLQFLLWYDEGEERNRGNFPPRFSGRQFPNYSSELNVNALELEDSALYLCASSLDVQGAYEQYFGPGTRLTVT.